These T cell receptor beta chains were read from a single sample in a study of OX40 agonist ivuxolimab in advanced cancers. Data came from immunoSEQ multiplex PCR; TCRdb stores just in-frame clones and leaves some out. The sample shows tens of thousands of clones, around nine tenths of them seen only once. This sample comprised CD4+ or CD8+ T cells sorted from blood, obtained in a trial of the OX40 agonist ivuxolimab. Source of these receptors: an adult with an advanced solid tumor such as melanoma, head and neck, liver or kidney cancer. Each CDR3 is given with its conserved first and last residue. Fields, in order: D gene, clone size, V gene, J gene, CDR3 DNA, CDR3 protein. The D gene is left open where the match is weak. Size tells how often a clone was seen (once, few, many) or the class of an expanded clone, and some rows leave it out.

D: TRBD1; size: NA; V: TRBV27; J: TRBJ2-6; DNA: TGTGCCAGCAGTTCGGCACAGGGGACTGGGGCCAACGTCCTGACTTTC; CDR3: CASSSAQGTGANVLTF
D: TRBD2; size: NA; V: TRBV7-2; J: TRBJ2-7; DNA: TGTGCCAGCAGCTCCCTCTCAGGTAGCGGGAGGACCTACGAGCAGTACTTC; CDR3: CASSSLSGSGRTYEQYF
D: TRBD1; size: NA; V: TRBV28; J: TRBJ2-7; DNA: TGTGCCAGCAGCCGGGCGGACAGGACCTCCTACGAGCAGTACTTC; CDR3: CASSRADRTSYEQYF
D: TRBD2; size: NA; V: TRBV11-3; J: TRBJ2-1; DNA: TGTGCCAGCAGCTTAGATGGGAGGGACGGAAACAATGAGCAGTTCTTC; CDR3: CASSLDGRDGNNEQFF
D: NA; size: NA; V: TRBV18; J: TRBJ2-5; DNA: TGTGCCAGCTCACCAGTAGGGCACGGACGGGAGACCCAGTACTTC; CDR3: CASSPVGHGRETQYF
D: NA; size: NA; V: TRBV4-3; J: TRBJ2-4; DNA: TGCGCCAGCAGCCAATTCGCCAAAAACATTCAGTACTTC; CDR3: CASSQFAKNIQYF
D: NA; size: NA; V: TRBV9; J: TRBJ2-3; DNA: TGTGCCAGCAGCATAACCCCCGGTCCTCCAGACAGCACAGATACGCAGTATTTT; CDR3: CASSITPGPPDSTDTQYF
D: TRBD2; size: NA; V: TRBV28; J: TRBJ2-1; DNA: TGTGCCAGCAGCTTACTAGCGGGGGGCAGCATTGACCAGTTCTTC; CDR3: CASSLLAGGSIDQFF
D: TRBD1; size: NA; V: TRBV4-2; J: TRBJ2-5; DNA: TGTGCCAGCAGCCAAGCCGACAGGGTTGAGACCCAGTACTTC; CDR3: CASSQADRVETQYF
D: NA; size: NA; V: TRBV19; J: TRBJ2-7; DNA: TGTGCCAGTAGTATTGGGGCTAGAGGAGACGAGCAGTACTTC; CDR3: CASSIGARGDEQYF
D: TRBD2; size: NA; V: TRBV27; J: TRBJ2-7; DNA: TGTGCCAGCAGTCCCCAGGGACTAGCGGGAACCGACGAGCAGTACTTC; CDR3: CASSPQGLAGTDEQYF
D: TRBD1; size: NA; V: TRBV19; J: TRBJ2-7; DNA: TGTGCCAGTACCTTACCCGCCGGACAGGGGGCTGACGGATACGAGCAGTACTTC; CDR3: CASTLPAGQGADGYEQYF
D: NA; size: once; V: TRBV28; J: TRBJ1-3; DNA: TGTGCCAGCACCCAAGGGGGCTCTGGAAACACCATATATTTT; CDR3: CASTQGGSGNTIYF
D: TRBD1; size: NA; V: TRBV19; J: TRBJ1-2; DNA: TGTGCCAGTAGTGTTCCGGGACAGGGTGGCTATGGCTACACCTTC; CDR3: CASSVPGQGGYGYTF
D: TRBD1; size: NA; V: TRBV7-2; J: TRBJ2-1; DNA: TGTGCCAGCAGGACAGGGGGGAGCTCCTACAATGAGCAGTTCTTC; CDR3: CASRTGGSSYNEQFF
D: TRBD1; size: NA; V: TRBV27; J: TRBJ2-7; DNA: TGTGCCAGCAGTCTCCAGACAGGGAGCTCCTACGAGCAGTACTTC; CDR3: CASSLQTGSSYEQYF
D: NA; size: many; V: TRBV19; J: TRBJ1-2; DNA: TGTGCCAGTAGTATCCGATCAGGGGACCCCTATGGCTACACCTTC; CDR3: CASSIRSGDPYGYTF
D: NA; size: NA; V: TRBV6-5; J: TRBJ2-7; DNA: TGTGCCAGCAGTTACTCCCTAGCAGGAGCCTACGAGCAGTACTTC; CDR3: CASSYSLAGAYEQYF
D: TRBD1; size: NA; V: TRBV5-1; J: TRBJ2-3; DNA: TGCGCCAGCAGCTTAGAGGGACAGGTGAGGTATTTT; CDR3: CASSLEGQVRYF
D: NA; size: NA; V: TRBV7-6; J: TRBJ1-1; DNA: TGTGCCAGCAGCTTAGGAGGTCATCTGGAAGCTTTCTTT; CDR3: CASSLGGHLEAFF
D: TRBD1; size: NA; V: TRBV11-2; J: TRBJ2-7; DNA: TGTGCCAGCAGCTCGACAGGGGGTGGCTCCTACGAGCAGTACTTC; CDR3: CASSSTGGGSYEQYF
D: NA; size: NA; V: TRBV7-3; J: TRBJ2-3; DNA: TGTGCCAGCAGCTTAACAGGGGACACGCAGTATTTT; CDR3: CASSLTGDTQYF
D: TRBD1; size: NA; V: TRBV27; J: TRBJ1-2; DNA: TGTGCCAGCAGTTTAGGGACAGGGGGCGGCAACTATGGCTACACCTTC; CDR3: CASSLGTGGGNYGYTF
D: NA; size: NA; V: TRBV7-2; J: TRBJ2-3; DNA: TGTGCCAGCAGCTTACAGGTTAGCACAGATACGCAGTATTTT; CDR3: CASSLQVSTDTQYF
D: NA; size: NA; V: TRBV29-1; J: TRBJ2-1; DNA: TGCAGCGTTGGAAGAACGAGTGAGCAGTTCTTC; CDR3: CSVGRTSEQFF
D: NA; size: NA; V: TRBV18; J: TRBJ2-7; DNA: TGTGCCAGCTCGATGCTTGGGGGGACGGGAAACTACGAGCAGTACTTC; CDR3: CASSMLGGTGNYEQYF
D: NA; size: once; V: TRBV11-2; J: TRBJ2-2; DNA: TGTGCCAGCAGGAAAGGACAGCCGCCGGGCACCGGGGAGCTGTTTTTT; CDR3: CASRKGQPPGTGELFF
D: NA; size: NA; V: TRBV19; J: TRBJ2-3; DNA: TGTGCCAGTAGTCCCGGCCTCACAGATACGCAGTATTTT; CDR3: CASSPGLTDTQYF
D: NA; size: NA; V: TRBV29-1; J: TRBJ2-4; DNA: TGCAGCGGGGCCGCCAAAAACATTCAGTACTTC; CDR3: CSGAAKNIQYF
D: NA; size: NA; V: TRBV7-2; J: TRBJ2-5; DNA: TGTGCCAGCAACTTAGCTGGTGGTAAAGAGACCCAGTACTTC; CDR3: CASNLAGGKETQYF
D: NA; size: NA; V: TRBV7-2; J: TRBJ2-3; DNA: TGTGCCAGCAGCTTAGTCGGGACGCAAGCAGATACGCAGTATTTT; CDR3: CASSLVGTQADTQYF
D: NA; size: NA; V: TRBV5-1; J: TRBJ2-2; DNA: TGCGCCAGCAGCCCCTTTTGGGGGGCAAACACCGGGGAGCTGTTTTTT; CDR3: CASSPFWGANTGELFF
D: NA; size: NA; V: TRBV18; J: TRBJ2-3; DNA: TGTGCCAGCTCCCCGGGGGACCGGGGGACGCAGTATTTT; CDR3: CASSPGDRGTQYF
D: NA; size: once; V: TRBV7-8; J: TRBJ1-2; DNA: TGTGCCAGCAGCCCACGGGGGGGGAGATCCAACTATGGCTACACCTTC; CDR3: CASSPRGGRSNYGYTF
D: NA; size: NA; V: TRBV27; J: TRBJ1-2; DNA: TGTGCCAGCAGTCCCCCAGGGGCCGGCTTTGGCTACACCTTC; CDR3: CASSPPGAGFGYTF
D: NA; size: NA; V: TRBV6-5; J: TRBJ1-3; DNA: TGTGCCAGCAGTTACTCCACGGGAAACACCATATATTTT; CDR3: CASSYSTGNTIYF
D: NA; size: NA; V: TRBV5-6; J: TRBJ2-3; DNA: TGTGCCAGCAGCTTGGTCGGGGCTGGGGGCACAGATACGCAGTATTTT; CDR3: CASSLVGAGGTDTQYF
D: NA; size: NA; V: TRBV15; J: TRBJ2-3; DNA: TGTGCCACCAGTCAGGGCACAGATACGCAGTATTTT; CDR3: CATSQGTDTQYF
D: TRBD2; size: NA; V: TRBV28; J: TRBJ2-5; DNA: TGTGCCAGCAGTCCCCGGTTTAGCGGGGGAGAGACCCAGTACTTC; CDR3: CASSPRFSGGETQYF
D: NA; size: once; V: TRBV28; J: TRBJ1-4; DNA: TGTGCCAGTTTAAGGGGTCCTAATGAAAAACTGTTTTTT; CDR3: CASLRGPNEKLFF
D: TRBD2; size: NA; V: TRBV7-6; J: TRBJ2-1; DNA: TGTGCCAGCAGTCGAGCGGGAGGCTCCTACAATGAGCAGTTCTTC; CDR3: CASSRAGGSYNEQFF
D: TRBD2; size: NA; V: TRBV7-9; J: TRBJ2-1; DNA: TGTGCCAGCAGCTTAGCTAGCGGGAGACCCGAGCAGTTCTTC; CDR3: CASSLASGRPEQFF
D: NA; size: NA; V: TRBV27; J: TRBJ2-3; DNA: TGTGCCAGCAGTTTATACAGCGGTACGCAGTATTTT; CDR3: CASSLYSGTQYF
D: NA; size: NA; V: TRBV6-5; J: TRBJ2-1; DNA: TGTGCCAGCAAGGGGTCCTACGAGCAGTTCTTC; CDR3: CASKGSYEQFF
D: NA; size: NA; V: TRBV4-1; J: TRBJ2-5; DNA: TGCGCCAGCAGCCAAGTTGTGGTACAAGAGACCCAGTACTTC; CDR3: CASSQVVVQETQYF
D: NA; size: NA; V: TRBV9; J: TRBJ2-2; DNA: TGTGCCAGCAGCGTAGGGAACAGGGACACCGGGGAGCTGTTTTTT; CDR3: CASSVGNRDTGELFF
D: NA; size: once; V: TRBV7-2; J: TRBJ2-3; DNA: TGTGCCAGCAGCTCCTCAGCGGATACGCAGTATTTT; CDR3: CASSSSADTQYF
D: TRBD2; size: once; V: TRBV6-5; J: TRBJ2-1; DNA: TGTGCCAGCACCCGGGGACTAGCTTTTCACAATGAGCAGTTCTTC; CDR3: CASTRGLAFHNEQFF
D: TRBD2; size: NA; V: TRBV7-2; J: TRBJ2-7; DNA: TGTGCCAGCAGCTATGGACTAGCGGGGGCTAGCTACGAGCAGTACTTC; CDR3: CASSYGLAGASYEQYF
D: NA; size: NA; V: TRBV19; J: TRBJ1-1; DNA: TGTGCCAGTAGGGGAAGGTACACTGAAGCTTTCTTT; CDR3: CASRGRYTEAFF
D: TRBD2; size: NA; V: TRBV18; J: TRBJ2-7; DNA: TGTGCCAGCTCTCCCGGGACTAGCGAGCGCGAGCAGTACTTC; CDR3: CASSPGTSEREQYF
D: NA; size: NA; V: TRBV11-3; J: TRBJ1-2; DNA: TGTGCCAGCAGCCCCCGACTCGGCTCGGAAGGCTACACCTTC; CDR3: CASSPRLGSEGYTF
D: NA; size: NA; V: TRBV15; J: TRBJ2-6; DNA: TGTGCCACCAGCAGAGGGGACATCAAGGCCAACGTCCTGACTTTC; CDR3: CATSRGDIKANVLTF
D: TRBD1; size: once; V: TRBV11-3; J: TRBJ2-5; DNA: TGTGCCAGCAGCTTGACAGGGGGCTTAGGGGAGACCCAGTACTTC; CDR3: CASSLTGGLGETQYF
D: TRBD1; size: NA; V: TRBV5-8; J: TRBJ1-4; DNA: TGTGCCAGCACCTTCCTAGACAGGGGAAAGATTGAGTTTTTT; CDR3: CASTFLDRGKIEFF
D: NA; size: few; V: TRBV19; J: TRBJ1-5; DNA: TGTGCCAGTAGTAACCCCCCGGGGCGGGGCTCAGGGCCCCAGCATTTT; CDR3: CASSNPPGRGSGPQHF
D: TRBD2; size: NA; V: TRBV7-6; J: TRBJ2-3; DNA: TGTGCCAGCAGCTTAGTCGCCGGGACTAGCGGGAGAGATACGCAGTATTTT; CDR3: CASSLVAGTSGRDTQYF
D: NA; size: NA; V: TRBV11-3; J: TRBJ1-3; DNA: TGTGCCAGCAGCCGGACCGCCGGAAACACCATATATTTT; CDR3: CASSRTAGNTIYF
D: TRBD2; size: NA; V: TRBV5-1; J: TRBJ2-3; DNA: TGCGCCAGCAGCCGGATGGGCGGGGGGAGCACAGATACGCAGTATTTT; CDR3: CASSRMGGGSTDTQYF